Below, one TCR beta chain is given with its context. The data belong to a study of OX40 agonist ivuxolimab in advanced cancers. CDR3 length: 17 residues. V lost 3 bases, J lost 4 bases, and 19 bases lay in between. Germline-derived CDR1 and CDR2 are SGHAT and FQNNGV. Profiled with immunoSEQ multiplex PCR; TCRdb holds only in-frame clones, not every one. The sample has over 30,000 clones; 88% are singletons. The sequencing here drew on CD4+ or CD8+ T cells sorted from blood, taken in a trial of the OX40 agonist ivuxolimab. The rearrangement joins TRBV11-2 to TRBJ2-1; TRBD2 might be the D (5 bases). The sequence derives from an adult with an advanced solid tumor such as melanoma, head and neck, liver or kidney cancer. The CDR3 DNA sequence: TGTGCCAGCAGCTTGTTCCCCAGGAGGAGTCTTTACAATGAGCAGTTCTTC. It encodes CASSLFPRRSLYNEQFF.